This T cell receptor (beta chain) is from a study of PD-1 blockade in classical Hodgkin lymphoma. The CDR3 sequence is 16 residues long. J lost 9 bases, V lost 0 bases, and 11 bases had no gene match. Germline assignment: CDR1 ENHRY and CDR2 SYGVKD. TCRdb keeps only in-frame clones here, not all; method: immunoSEQ multiplex PCR. Counted here are about 44,000 clones, roughly 70% occurring once; the ten biggest clones make up around 3.1%. The time point here: cycle 4 day 1 (C4D1), after 5 to 7 weeks of nivolumab. Autologous stem cell transplantation was followed by relapse in every patient, and brentuximab vedotin exposure varied.

V is TRBV10-3 and J is TRBJ2-1; 7 nucleotides agree with TRBD2. The sequence was obtained from a human donor with classical Hodgkin lymphoma. The sequences come from peripheral blood mononuclear cells (PBMCs), collected before the fourth cycle of nivolumab. The DNA for the CDR3 is TGTGCCATCAGTGAGTCGACGGTAGCGGGCCCCGGTGAGCAGTTCTTC. Translated: CAISESTVAGPGEQFF.